This T cell receptor (beta chain) was profiled in a study of T cell responses to AZD1222 COVID-19 vaccine. About this clone: Its antigen remains unidentified.

Recipients boosted at about 4 weeks or about 12 weeks are pooled. CDR3 size: 14 residues. The V and J ends lost 0 bases and 5 bases respectively, with 7 bases between them. Germline CDR1 LGHNA, CDR2 YSLEER. General observations from the study: Only a handful of AZD1222 recipients, roughly six in all, had baseline seropositivity. Repertoires were obtained solely post-peak T cell response.

TCRdb keeps only in-frame clones here, not all; method: immunoSEQ multiplex PCR. Of some 150,000 clones listed, more than 85% are singletons. This sequence originates from an adult who received the AZD1222 COVID-19 vaccine. The genes are TRBV4-3 and TRBJ2-2; unclear D gene. The sample was peripheral blood, taken 28 days after the second AZD1222 dose. CDR3 nucleotide sequence: TGCGCCAGCAGCCAAGACCGCGCAACCGGGGAGCTGTTTTTT. It yields the protein CASSQDRATGELFF.